This TCR beta chain was observed in a study of T cell responses to AZD1222 COVID-19 vaccine. Study findings and constraints: Seropositive status at baseline applied to only a handful of AZD1222 recipients. With two AZD1222 doses given, Spike-specific TCR breadth and depth both rose. Spike was spanned by vaccine-associated CD4 TCRs, which were dominant at 160-218 and 743-854.

Note on this clone: Its antigen remains unidentified.

Sequenced by immunoSEQ multiplex PCR; TCRdb stores in-frame clones only, minus some. Here the sample spans roughly 120,000 clones, about 86% being singletons. The CDR3 runs 12 residues. Looked up from germline, CDR1 is SNHLY and CDR2 is FYNNEI. V lost 7 bases and J 0 bases, leaving 7 bases between the germline ends. V usage is TRBV2 and J usage is TRBJ2-7; D remains unclear. This receptor was taken from an adult who received the AZD1222 COVID-19 vaccine. The sequenced sample was peripheral blood, obtained 28 days after the second AZD1222 dose. CDR3 sequence (DNA): TGTGCCAGCATTCTATCCTCCTACGAGCAGTACTTC. This encodes CASILSSYEQYF.